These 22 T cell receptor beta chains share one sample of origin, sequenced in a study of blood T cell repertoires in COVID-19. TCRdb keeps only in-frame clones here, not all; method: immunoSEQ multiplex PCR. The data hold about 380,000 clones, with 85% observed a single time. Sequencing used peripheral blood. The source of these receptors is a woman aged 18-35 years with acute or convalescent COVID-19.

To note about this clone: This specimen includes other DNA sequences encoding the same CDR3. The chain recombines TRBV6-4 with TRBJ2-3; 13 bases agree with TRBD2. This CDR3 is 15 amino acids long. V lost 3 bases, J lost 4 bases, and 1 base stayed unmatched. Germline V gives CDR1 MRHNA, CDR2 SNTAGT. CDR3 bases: TGTGCCAGCAGTGAAGGACTAGCGGGGGCAGATACGCAGTATTTT. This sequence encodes CASSEGLAGADTQYF.

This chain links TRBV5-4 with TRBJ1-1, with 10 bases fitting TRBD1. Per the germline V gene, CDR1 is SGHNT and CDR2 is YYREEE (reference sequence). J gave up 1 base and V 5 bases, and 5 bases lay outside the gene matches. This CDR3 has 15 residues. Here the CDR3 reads CASRYRDRGNTEAFF. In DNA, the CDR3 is TGTGCCAGCAGATACCGGGACAGGGGGAACACTGAAGCTTTCTTT.

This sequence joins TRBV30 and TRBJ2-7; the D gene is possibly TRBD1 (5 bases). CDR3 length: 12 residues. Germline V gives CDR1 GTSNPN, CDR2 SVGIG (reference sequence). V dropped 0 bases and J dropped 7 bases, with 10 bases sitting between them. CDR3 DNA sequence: TGTGCCTGGAGTGTAGGACAAGAAGAGCAGTACTTC. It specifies CAWSVGQEEQYF.

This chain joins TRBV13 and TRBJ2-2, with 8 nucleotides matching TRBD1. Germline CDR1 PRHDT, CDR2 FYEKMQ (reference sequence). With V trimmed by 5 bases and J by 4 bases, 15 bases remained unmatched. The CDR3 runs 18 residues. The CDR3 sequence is CASSRPLIQGAITGELFF. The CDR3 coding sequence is TGTGCCAGCAGCCGGCCACTGATTCAGGGGGCAATCACCGGGGAGCTGTTTTTT. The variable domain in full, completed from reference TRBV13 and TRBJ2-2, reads AAGVIQSPRHLIKEKRETATLKCYPIPRHDTVYWYQQGPGQDPQFLISFYEKMQSDKGSIPDRFSAQQFSDYHSELNMSSLELGDSALYFCASSRPLIQGAITGELFFGEGSRLTVL.

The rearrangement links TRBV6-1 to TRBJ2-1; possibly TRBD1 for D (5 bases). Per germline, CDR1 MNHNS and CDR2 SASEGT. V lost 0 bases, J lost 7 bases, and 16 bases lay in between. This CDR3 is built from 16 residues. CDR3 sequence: CASSEADTGIGNEQFF. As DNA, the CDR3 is TGTGCCAGCAGTGAAGCCGACACAGGTATAGGGAATGAGCAGTTCTTC.

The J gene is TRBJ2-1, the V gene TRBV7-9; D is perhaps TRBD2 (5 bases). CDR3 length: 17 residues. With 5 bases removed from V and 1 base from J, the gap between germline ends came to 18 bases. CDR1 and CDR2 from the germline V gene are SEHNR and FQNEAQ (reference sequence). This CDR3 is CASSVIRGPWSYNEQFF. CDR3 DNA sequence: TGTGCCAGCAGCGTCATACGAGGGCCTTGGTCCTACAATGAGCAGTTCTTC.

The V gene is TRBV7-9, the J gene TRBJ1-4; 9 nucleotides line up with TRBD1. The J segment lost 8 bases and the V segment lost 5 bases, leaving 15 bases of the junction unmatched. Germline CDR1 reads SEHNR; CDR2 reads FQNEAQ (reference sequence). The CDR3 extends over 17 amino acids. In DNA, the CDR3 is TGTGCCAGCAGCCCGCGCCTGGGACAGGGATTCGACGAAAAACTGTTTTTT. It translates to CASSPRLGQGFDEKLFF.

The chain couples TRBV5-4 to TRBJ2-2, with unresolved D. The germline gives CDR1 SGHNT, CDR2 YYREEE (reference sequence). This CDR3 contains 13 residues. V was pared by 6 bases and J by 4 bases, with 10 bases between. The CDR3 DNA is TGTGCCAGCATCCCGGAGAGCACCGGGGAGCTGTTTTTT. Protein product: CASIPESTGELFF.

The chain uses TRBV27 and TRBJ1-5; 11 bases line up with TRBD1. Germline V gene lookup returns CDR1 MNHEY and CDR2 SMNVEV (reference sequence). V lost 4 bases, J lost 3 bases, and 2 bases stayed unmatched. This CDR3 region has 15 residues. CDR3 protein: CASSWTGGPNQPQHF. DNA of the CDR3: TGTGCCAGCAGTTGGACAGGGGGCCCCAATCAGCCCCAGCATTTT.

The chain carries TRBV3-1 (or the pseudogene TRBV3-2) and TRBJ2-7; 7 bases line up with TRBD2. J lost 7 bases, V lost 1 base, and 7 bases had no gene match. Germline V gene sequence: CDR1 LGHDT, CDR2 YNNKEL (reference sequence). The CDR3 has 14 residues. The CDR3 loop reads CASSQGWEGEEQYF. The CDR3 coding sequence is TGTGCCAGCAGCCAAGGGTGGGAGGGAGAGGAGCAGTACTTC.

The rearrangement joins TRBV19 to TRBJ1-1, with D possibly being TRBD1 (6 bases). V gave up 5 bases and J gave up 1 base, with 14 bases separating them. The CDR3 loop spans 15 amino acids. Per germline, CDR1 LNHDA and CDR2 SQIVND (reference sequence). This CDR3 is CASSPTGTQNTEAFF. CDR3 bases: TGTGCCAGTAGTCCAACCGGGACACAGAACACTGAAGCTTTCTTT.

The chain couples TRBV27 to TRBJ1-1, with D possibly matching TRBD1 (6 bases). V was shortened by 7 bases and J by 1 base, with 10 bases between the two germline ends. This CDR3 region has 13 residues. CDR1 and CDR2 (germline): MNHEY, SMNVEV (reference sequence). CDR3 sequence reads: CASTGASNTEAFF. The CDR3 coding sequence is TGTGCCAGCACAGGGGCTTCGAACACTGAAGCTTTCTTT.

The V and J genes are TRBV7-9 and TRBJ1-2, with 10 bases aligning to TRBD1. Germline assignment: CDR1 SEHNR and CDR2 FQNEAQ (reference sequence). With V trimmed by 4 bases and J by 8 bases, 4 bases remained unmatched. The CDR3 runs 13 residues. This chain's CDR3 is CASSYGQGEGYTF. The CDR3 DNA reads TGTGCCAGCAGCTATGGACAGGGGGAAGGCTACACCTTC. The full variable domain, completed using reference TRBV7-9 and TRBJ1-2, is DTGVSQNPRHKITKRGQNVTFRCDPISEHNRLYWYRQTLGQGPEFLTYFQNEAQLEKSRLLSDRFSAERPKGSFSTLEIQRTEQGDSAMYLCASSYGQGEGYTFGSGTRLTVV.

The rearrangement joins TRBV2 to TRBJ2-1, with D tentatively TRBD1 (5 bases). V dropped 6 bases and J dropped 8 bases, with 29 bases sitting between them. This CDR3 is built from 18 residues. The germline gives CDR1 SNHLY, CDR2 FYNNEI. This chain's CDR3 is CASRRRFLGRDQKDEQFF. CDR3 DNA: TGTGCCAGCAGGAGAAGGTTCCTGGGGCGAGATCAAAAGGATGAGCAGTTCTTC.

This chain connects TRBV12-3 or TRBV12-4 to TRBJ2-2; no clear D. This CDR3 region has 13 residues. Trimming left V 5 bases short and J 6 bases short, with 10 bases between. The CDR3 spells CASSSILAGELFF. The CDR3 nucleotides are TGTGCCAGCAGTAGTATACTGGCCGGGGAGCTGTTTTTT.

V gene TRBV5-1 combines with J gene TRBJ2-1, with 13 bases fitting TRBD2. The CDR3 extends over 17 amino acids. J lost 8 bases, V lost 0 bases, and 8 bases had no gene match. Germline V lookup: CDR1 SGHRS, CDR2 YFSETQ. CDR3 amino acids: CASSLALAGGPGDEQFF. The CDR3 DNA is TGCGCCAGCAGCTTGGCACTAGCGGGGGGGCCGGGGGATGAGCAGTTCTTC. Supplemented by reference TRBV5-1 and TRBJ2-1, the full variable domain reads KAGVTQTPRYLIKTRGQQVTLSCSPISGHRSVSWYQQTPGQGLQFLFEYFSETQRNKGNFPGRFSGRQFSNSRSEMNVSTLELGDSALYLCASSLALAGGPGDEQFFGPGTRLTVL.

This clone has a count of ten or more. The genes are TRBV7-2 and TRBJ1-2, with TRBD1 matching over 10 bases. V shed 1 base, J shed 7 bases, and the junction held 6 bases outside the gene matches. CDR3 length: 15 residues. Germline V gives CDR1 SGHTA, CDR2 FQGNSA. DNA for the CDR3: TGTGCCAGCAGCTTAGAGGGACAGGGGATCTTTGGCTACACCTTC. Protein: CASSLEGQGIFGYTF.

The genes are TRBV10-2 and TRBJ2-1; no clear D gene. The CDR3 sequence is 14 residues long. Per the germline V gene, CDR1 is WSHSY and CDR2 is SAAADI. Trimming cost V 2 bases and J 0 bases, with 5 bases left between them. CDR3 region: CASSEVASYNEQFF. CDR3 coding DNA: TGCGCCAGCAGTGAGGTAGCCTCCTACAATGAGCAGTTCTTC.

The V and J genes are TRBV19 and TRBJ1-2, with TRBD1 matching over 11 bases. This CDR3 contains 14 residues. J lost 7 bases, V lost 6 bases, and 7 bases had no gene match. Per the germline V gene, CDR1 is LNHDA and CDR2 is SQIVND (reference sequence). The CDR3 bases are TGTGCCAGTAGGGGGACAGGGGGGAGATCTGGCTACACCTTC. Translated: CASRGTGGRSGYTF.

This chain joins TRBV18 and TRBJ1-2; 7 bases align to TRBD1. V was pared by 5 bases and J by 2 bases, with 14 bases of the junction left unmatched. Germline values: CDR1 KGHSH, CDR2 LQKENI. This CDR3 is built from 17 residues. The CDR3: CASSKILGQVENYGYTF. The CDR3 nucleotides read TGTGCCAGCTCAAAAATATTAGGACAGGTAGAGAACTATGGCTACACCTTC.

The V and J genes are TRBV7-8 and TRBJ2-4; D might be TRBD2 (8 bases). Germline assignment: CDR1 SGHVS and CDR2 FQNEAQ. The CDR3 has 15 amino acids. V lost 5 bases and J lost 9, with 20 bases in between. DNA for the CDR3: TGTGCCAGCAGCATTTATAGCGGGGAGGGGGCCATTCAGTACTTC. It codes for CASSIYSGEGAIQYF.

The CDR3 DNA reads TGTGCCAGCAGCCTACAGGGAGAGGAAAACAATGAGCAGTTCTTC. This translates into CASSLQGEENNEQFF. The chain links TRBV9 to TRBJ2-1; D may be TRBD1 (6 bases). Per germline, CDR1 SGDLS and CDR2 YYNGEE. CDR3 size: 15 residues. V lost 4 bases to trimming and J lost 5 bases, with 16 bases between them.